This T cell receptor (beta chain) emerged from a study of blood T cell repertoires in COVID-19. Assay: immunoSEQ multiplex PCR; the TCRdb copy retains only in-frame clones and omits some. The table lists 70,000 or so clones, about 74% of them singletons. V dropped 2 bases and J dropped 7 bases, with 6 bases sitting between them. The CDR3 consists of 13 residues. Germline values: CDR1 SGHTA, CDR2 FQGNSA. The rearrangement links TRBV7-2 to TRBJ1-6, with D uncertain. The receptor was derived from a human donor in a cohort sampled during active COVID-19. Material: peripheral blood. CDR3 in DNA: TGTGCCAGCAGCTTAAGTCTAAATTCACCCCTCCACTTT. Protein: CASSLSLNSPLHF.